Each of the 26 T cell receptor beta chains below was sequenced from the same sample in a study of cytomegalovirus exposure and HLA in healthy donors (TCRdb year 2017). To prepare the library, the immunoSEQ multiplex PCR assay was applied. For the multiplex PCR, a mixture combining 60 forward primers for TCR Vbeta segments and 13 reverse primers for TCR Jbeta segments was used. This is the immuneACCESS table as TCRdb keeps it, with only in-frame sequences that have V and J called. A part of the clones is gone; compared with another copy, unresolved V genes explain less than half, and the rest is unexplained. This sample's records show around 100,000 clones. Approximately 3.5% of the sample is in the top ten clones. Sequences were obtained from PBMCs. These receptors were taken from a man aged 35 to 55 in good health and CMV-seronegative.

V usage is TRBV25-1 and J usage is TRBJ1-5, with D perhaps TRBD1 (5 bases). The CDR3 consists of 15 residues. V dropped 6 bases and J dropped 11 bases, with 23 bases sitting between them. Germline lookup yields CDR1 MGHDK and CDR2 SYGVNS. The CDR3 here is CASREGGARAGAQHF. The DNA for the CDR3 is TGTGCCAGCAGGGAGGGAGGGGCCCGCGCGGGAGCCCAGCATTTT.

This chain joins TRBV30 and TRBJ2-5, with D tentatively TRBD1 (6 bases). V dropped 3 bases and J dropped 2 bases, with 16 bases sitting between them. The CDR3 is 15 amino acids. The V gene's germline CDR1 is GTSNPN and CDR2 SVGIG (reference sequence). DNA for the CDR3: TGTGCCTGGAGCACCGAACAGGGATTTCAAGAGACCCAGTACTTC. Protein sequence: CAWSTEQGFQETQYF.

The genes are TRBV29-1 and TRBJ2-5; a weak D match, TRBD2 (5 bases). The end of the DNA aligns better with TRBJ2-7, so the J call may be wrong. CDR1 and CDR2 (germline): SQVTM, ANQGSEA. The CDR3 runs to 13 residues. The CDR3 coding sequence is TGCAGCGCCCGGGAAAGCGGTACCTACGAGCAGTACTTC. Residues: CSARESGTYEQYF.

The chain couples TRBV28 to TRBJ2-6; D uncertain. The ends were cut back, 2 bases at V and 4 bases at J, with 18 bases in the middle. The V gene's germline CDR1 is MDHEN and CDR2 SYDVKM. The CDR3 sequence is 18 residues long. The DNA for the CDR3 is TGTGCCAGCAGTTTACGGTTCGGAGCTCTCCGGGGGGCCAACGTCCTGACTTTC. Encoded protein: CASSLRFGALRGANVLTF.

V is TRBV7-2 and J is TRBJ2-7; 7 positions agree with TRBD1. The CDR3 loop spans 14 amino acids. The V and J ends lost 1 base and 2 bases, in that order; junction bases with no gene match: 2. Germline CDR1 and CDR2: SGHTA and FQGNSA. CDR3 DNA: TGTGCCAGCAGCTTAGTGGGACAGACCTACGAGCAGTACTTC. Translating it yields CASSLVGQTYEQYF.

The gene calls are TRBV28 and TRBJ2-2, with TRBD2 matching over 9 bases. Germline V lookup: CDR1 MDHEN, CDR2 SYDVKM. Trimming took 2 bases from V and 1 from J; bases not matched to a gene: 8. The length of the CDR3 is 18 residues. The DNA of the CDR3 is TGTGCCAGCAGTTTAAGGGTTAGCGGGAGAAGGAACACCGGGGAGCTGTTTTTT. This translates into CASSLRVSGRRNTGELFF. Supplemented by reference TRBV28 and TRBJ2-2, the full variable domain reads DVKVTQSSRYLVKRTGEKVFLECVQDMDHENMFWYRQDPGLGLRLIYFSYDVKMKEKGDIPEGYSVSREKKERFSLILESASTNQTSMYLCASSLRVSGRRNTGELFFGEGSRLTVL.

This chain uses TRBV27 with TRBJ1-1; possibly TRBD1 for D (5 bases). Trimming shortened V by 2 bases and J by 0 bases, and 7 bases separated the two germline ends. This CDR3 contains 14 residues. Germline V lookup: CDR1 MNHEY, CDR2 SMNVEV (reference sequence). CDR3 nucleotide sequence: TGTGCCAGCAGTTTAGCAGGGATGAACACTGAAGCTTTCTTT. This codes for CASSLAGMNTEAFF.

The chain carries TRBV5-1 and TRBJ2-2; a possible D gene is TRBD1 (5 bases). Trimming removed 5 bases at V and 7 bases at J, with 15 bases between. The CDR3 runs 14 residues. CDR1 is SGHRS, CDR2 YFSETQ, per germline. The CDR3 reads CASSTTRASGELFF. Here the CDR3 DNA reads TGCGCCAGCAGTACGACCAGGGCTAGCGGGGAGCTGTTTTTT.

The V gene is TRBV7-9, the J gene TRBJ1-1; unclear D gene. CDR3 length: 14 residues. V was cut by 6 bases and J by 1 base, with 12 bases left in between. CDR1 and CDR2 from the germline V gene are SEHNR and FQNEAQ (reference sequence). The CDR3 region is CASSLTRENTEAFF. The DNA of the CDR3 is TGTGCCAGCAGTCTAACCCGCGAGAACACTGAAGCTTTCTTT.

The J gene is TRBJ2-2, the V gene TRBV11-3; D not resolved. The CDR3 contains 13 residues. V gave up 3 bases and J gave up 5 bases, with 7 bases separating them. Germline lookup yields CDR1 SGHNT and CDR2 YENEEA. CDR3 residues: CASSFVETGELFF. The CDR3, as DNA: TGTGCCAGCAGCTTTGTGGAGACCGGGGAGCTGTTTTTT.

The CDR3 bases are TGCGCCAGCAGTGAAGAGGGTAACGAGCAGTACTTC. This gives the protein CASSEEGNEQYF. The chain links TRBV5-1 to TRBJ2-7, with D possibly being TRBD2 (5 bases). The V gene lost 5 bases and the J gene lost 5 bases, with 11 bases spanning the gap. The CDR3 loop spans 12 amino acids. Germline-derived CDR1 and CDR2 are SGHRS and YFSETQ.

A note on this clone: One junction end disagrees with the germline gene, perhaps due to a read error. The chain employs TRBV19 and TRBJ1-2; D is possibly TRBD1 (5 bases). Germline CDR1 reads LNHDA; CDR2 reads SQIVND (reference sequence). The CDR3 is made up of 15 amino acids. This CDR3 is CASSFDRIGNDGYTF. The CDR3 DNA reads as TGTGCCAGTAGTTTTGACAGAATAGGTAACGATGGCTACACCTTC.

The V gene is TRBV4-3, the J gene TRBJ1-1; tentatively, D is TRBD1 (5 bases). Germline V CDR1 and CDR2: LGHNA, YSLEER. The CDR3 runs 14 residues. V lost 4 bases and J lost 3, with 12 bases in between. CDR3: CASSRQGGDTEAFF. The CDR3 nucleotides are TGCGCCAGCAGCCGTCAGGGAGGGGACACTGAAGCTTTCTTT.

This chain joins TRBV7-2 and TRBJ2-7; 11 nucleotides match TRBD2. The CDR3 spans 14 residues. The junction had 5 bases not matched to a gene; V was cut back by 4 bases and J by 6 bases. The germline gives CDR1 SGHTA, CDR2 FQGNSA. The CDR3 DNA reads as TGTGCCAGCAGCTGGGGACTAGCGGCGAGCGAGCAGTACTTC. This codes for CASSWGLAASEQYF.

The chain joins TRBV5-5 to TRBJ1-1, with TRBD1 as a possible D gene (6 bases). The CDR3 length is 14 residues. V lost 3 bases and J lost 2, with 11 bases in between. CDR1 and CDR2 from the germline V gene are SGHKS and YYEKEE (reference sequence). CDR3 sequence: CASSSGTINTEAFF. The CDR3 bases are TGTGCCAGCAGCTCCGGGACAATTAACACTGAAGCTTTCTTT.

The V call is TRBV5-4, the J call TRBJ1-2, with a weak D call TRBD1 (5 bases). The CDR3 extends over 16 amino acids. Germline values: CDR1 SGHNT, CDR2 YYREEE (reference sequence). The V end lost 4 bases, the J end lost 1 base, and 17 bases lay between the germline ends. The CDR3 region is CASSLTTGVGNYGYTF. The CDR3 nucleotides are TGTGCCAGCAGCCTTACCACAGGAGTCGGTAACTATGGCTACACCTTC.

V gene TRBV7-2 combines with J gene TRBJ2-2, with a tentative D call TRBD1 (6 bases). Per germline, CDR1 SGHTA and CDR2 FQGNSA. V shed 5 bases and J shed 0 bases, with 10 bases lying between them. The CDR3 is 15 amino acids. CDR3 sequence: CASSTGSANTGELFF. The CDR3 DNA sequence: TGTGCCAGCAGCACAGGGTCCGCGAACACCGGGGAGCTGTTTTTT.

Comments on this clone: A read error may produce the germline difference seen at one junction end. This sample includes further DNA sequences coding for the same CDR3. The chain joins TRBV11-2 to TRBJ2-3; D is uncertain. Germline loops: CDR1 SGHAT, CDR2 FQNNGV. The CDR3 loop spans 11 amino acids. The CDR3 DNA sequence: TGTGCTAGCAGCGCGTCAGATACGCAGTATTTT. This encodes CASSASDTQYF. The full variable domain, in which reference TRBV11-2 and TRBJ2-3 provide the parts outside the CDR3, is EAGVAQSPRYKIIEKRQSVAFWCNPISGHATLYWYQQILGQGPKLLIQFQNNGVVDDSQLPKDRFSAERLKGVDSTLKIQPAKLEDSAVYLCASSASDTQYFGPGTRLTVL.

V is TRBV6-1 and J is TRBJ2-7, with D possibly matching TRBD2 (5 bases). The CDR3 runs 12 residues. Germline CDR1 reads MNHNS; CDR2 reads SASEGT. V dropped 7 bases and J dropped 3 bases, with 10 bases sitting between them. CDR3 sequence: CASNNRGYEQYF. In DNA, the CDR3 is TGTGCCAGCAATAACCGGGGCTACGAGCAGTACTTC.

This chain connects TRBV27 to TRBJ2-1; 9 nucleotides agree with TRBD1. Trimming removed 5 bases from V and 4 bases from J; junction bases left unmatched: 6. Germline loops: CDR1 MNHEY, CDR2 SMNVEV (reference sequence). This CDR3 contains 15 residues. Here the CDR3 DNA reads TGTGCCAGCAGTCGCCGGGACAGGGCGTACAATGAGCAGTTCTTC. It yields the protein CASSRRDRAYNEQFF.

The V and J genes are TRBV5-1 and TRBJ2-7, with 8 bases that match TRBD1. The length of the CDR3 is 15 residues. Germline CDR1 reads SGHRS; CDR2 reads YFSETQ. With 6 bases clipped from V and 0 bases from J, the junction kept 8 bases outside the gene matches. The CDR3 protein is CASKQGALDSYEQYF. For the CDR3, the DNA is TGCGCCAGCAAGCAGGGGGCGCTGGACTCCTACGAGCAGTACTTC.

The CDR3 loop is CASSPPGQGGRGYTF. CDR3 coding DNA: TGTGCCAGCTCACCACCGGGACAGGGCGGTCGAGGCTACACCTTC. The chain employs TRBV18 and TRBJ1-2; 9 bases map to TRBD1. This CDR3 comprises 15 residues. Unmatched junction bases numbered 7, after V lost 0 bases and J lost 8 bases. CDR1 is KGHSH, CDR2 LQKENI, per germline.

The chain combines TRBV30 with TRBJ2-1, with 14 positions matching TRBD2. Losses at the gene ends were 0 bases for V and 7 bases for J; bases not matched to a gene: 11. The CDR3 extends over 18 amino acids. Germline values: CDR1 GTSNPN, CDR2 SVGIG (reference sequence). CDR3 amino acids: CAWSVKGTSGGLENEQFF. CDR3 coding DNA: TGTGCCTGGAGTGTAAAGGGGACTAGCGGGGGCTTAGAGAATGAGCAGTTCTTC.

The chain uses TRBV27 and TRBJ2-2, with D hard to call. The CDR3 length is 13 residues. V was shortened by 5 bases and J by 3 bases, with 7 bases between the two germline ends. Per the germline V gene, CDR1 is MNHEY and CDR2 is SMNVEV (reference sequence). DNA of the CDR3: TGTGCCAGCAGTCATCGGGACACCGGGGAGCTGTTTTTT. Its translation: CASSHRDTGELFF.

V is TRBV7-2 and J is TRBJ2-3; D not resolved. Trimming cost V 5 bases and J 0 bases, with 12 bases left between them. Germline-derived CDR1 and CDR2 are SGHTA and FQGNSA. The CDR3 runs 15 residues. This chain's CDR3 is CASSPGLSSTDTQYF. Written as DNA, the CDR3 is TGTGCCAGCAGCCCCGGGTTATCTAGCACAGATACGCAGTATTTT.

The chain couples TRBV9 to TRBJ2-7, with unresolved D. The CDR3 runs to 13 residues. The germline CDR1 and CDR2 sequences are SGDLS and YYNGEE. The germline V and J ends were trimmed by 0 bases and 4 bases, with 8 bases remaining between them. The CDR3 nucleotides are TGTGCCAGCAGCGTAGACGGTCGATACGAGCAGTACTTC. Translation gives CASSVDGRYEQYF.